The 32 T cell receptor beta chains below all came from one sample that was sequenced in a study of blood T cells in healthy people across ages. With a J-beta primer mix and a sample-barcoded 5' primer, a second PCR ran about 7 to 12 cycles. TCRdb re-derived calls from the 5' RACE reads in MiXCR, one entry per CDR3 protein. The top ten clones hold about 38% of a sample with approximately 800,000 distinct CDR3 sequences, around half of them seen once. Material: blood. Receptors were obtained from a man aged 80 or over in good health.

CDR3 sequence: CASGSQGSGRFRGYAYF. The DNA for the CDR3 is TGTGCCAGCGGTTCCCAAGGTAGCGGGAGGTTTCGGGGATACGCGTATTTT. The chain combines TRBV6-2 or TRBV6-3 with TRBJ2-3, with 10 nucleotides matching TRBD2. Germline values: CDR1 MNHEY, CDR2 SVGEGT. The CDR3 is 17 residues long. The V gene end was trimmed by 8 bases and the J gene end by 14 bases; junction bases not matched to a gene: 25.

The chain links TRBV3-1 to TRBJ1-4; 7 positions agree with TRBD1. CDR1 is LGHDT and CDR2 is YNNKEL in the germline V gene (reference sequence). V lost 4 bases and J lost 3; bases outside the gene matches: 5. There are 15 residues in the CDR3. CDR3 loop: CASSLLGTANEKLFF. CDR3 in DNA: TGTGCCAGCAGCCTCTTGGGGACAGCTAATGAAAAACTGTTTTTT.

This chain links TRBV20-1 with TRBJ2-1; 8 nucleotides line up with TRBD2. The CDR3 is made up of 15 amino acids. The V gene end was trimmed by 6 bases and the J gene end by 0 bases; junction bases not matched to a gene: 7. Germline V CDR1 and CDR2: DFQATT, SNEGSKA (reference sequence). Written as DNA, the CDR3 is TGCAGTGCACGGACTAGCAGGAGCTCCTACAATGAGCAGTTCTTC. Translating it yields CSARTSRSSYNEQFF.

This chain links TRBV15 with TRBJ1-4, with 8 bases that match TRBD1. There are 14 residues in the CDR3. CDR1 is LNHNV and CDR2 is YYDKDF in the germline V gene (reference sequence). V lost 6 bases and J lost 7; bases outside the gene matches: 7. In nucleotides, the CDR3 is TGTGCCACCAGGGAACAGGGGGACCCTGAAAAACTGTTTTTT. It is translated as CATREQGDPEKLFF. The full variable domain, in which reference TRBV15 and TRBJ1-4 provide the parts outside the CDR3, is DAMVIQNPRYQVTQFGKPVTLSCSQTLNHNVMYWYQQKSSQAPKLLFHYYDKDFNNEADTPDNFQSRRPNTSFCFLDIRSPGLGDTAMYLCATREQGDPEKLFFGSGTQLSVL.

The CDR3 sequence is CASRLDPSVYEQFF. CDR3 coding DNA: TGCGCCAGCAGACTCGACCCGTCCGTGTATGAGCAGTTCTTC. V and J are TRBV5-1 and TRBJ2-1; D is undetermined. The germline V gene encodes CDR1 SGHRS and CDR2 YFSETQ. The CDR3 spans 14 residues. V shed 5 bases and J shed 8 bases, with 17 bases lying between them.

CDR3 coding DNA: TGTGCCAGCAGAATAAGCTCCTACAATGAGCAGTTCTTC. It encodes CASRISSYNEQFF. V gene TRBV6-5 combines with J gene TRBJ2-1; no clear D. The CDR3 extends over 13 amino acids. Germline V gene lookup returns CDR1 MNHEY and CDR2 SVGAGI. V was trimmed by 6 bases and J by 0 bases, leaving 6 bases between them.

A word on this clonotype: The junction does not match germline at one end; this may be a read error. The chain uses TRBV7-3 and TRBJ2-5; 14 positions match TRBD2. The CDR3 spans 16 residues. From germline, CDR1 is SGHTA and CDR2 FQGTGA. The CDR3 sequence is CASSVTGLAGEETQYF. Written as DNA, the CDR3 is TGTGCCAGCAGCGTAACGGGACTAGCGGGAGAAGAGACCCAGTACTTC.

The chain's CDR3 is CASSGGPGELFF. The CDR3 nucleotides are TGTGCCAGCAGCGGGGGGCCCGGGGAGCTGTTTTTT. This chain links TRBV7-2 with TRBJ2-2; D is perhaps TRBD1 or TRBD2 (6 bases each). Deletions cut 5 bases from V and 6 bases from J, with 7 bases between. The CDR3 is made up of 12 amino acids. Germline CDR1 is SGHTA and CDR2 is FQGNSA.

In this sample, this clonotype turned up a few times. The rearrangement joins TRBV14 to TRBJ1-6; 9 nucleotides line up with TRBD1. The CDR3 has 16 amino acids. V was clipped by 5 bases and J by 0 bases; unmatched bases: 2. Germline V gene lookup returns CDR1 SGHDN and CDR2 FVKESK. CDR3 bases: TGTGCCAGCAGCAAGACAGGGGGCTCCTATAATTCACCCCTCCACTTT. Its translation: CASSKTGGSYNSPLHF.

The CDR3 sequence: CASSLGLTQYF. The CDR3 DNA reads TGTGCCAGCAGCTTGGGGCTGACGCAGTACTTC. V and J are TRBV7-9 and TRBJ2-5; perhaps TRBD1 as D (5 bases). The germline CDR1 and CDR2 sequences are SEHNR and FQNEAQ (reference sequence). V was trimmed by 3 bases and J by 11 bases, leaving 10 bases between them. The CDR3 consists of 11 residues.

The CDR3 protein is CASSDGPGQGIDTQYF. In nucleotides, the CDR3 is TGTGCCAGCAGTGACGGACCGGGACAGGGGATAGATACGCAGTATTTT. V gene TRBV6-4 combines with J gene TRBJ2-3; 10 bases are a match to TRBD1. Germline V gene data show CDR1 as MRHNA and CDR2 as SNTAGT. The CDR3 covers 16 residues. Trimming took 2 bases from V and 5 from J; bases not matched to a gene: 7.

The V gene is TRBV14, the J gene TRBJ2-3; TRBD2 matches at 8 bases. V trimming: 1 base; J trimming: 8 bases; junction bases outside the gene matches: 8. Germline values: CDR1 SGHDN, CDR2 FVKESK. The CDR3 loop spans 15 amino acids. The DNA of the CDR3 is TGTGCCAGCAGCCAAGTTTCAAGCGGGAGCGCTACGCAGTATTTT. Translation: CASSQVSSGSATQYF.

This clonotype was seen a few times. V gene TRBV2 combines with J gene TRBJ2-7, with D uncertain. Between the trimmed V and J ends, which lost 5 bases and 0 bases, there was a span of 8 bases. The CDR3 runs to 13 residues. Germline CDR1 is SNHLY and CDR2 is FYNNEI. The CDR3 loop is CASSPTLSYEQYF. CDR3 bases: TGTGCCAGCAGTCCGACTCTCTCCTACGAGCAGTACTTC.

This chain connects TRBV7-9 to TRBJ1-2, with D uncertain. The CDR3 sequence is 13 residues long. Germline CDR1 SEHNR, CDR2 FQNEAQ (reference sequence). Between the trimmed V and J ends, which lost 5 bases and 5 bases, there was a span of 12 bases. The CDR3 sequence: CASSPSERYGYTF. The CDR3 bases are TGTGCCAGCAGCCCTAGTGAGAGATATGGCTACACCTTC.

This chain connects TRBV5-1 to TRBJ2-5; D is possibly TRBD1 or TRBD2 (7 bases each). This CDR3 is 13 amino acids long. Germline V lookup: CDR1 SGHRS, CDR2 YFSETQ. The V gene lost 4 bases and the J gene lost 5 bases, with 12 bases spanning the gap. For the CDR3, the DNA is TGCGCCAGCAGCCAGGGGGGGGTTGAGACCCAGTACTTC. It specifies CASSQGGVETQYF.

This clonotype was counted a few times. This rearrangement joins TRBV29-1 to TRBJ2-5; TRBD2 might be the D (6 bases). Trimming removed 5 bases at V and 2 bases at J, with 21 bases between. Germline V gives CDR1 SQVTM, CDR2 ANQGSEA. The CDR3 runs to 16 residues. CDR3 region: CSVLPMPGLTQETQYF. The DNA of the CDR3 is TGCAGCGTTCTCCCCATGCCGGGACTGACTCAAGAGACCCAGTACTTC.

V and J are TRBV29-1 and TRBJ2-2; the match to TRBD1 covers 7 bases. The CDR3 totals 14 residues. Germline values: CDR1 SQVTM, CDR2 ANQGSEA. The junction had 8 bases not matched to a gene; V was cut back by 8 bases and J by 2 bases. In nucleotides, the CDR3 is TGCAGCACCCGACGGGACAGTAACACCGGGGAGCTGTTTTTT. It is translated as CSTRRDSNTGELFF.

The chain recombines TRBV20-1 with TRBJ2-7, with TRBD2 matching over 7 bases. The J call is in doubt because the DNA end fits TRBJ2-1 better. The germline V gene encodes CDR1 DFQATT and CDR2 SNEGSKA (reference sequence). The CDR3 is 15 residues long. This chain's CDR3 is CSAKLTSLGHNEQFF. The CDR3 DNA sequence: TGCAGTGCAAAACTGACTAGCCTAGGCCACAATGAGCAGTTCTTC.

The rearrangement uses TRBV20-1 and TRBJ2-1; a weak D match, TRBD2 (5 bases). Germline values: CDR1 DFQATT, CDR2 SNEGSKA (reference sequence). The CDR3 totals 17 residues. V was shortened by 1 base and J by 1 base, with 17 bases between the two germline ends. The CDR3 sequence: CSARAGRSGRSYNEQFF. CDR3 DNA: TGCAGTGCTAGAGCTGGAAGGAGCGGCAGGTCCTACAATGAGCAGTTCTTC.

This clonotype was detected only once. The CDR3 loop reads CASGQRAVSYNEQFF. CDR3 sequence (DNA): TGTGCCAGCGGACAGAGGGCGGTCTCCTACAATGAGCAGTTCTTC. V is TRBV4-2 and J is TRBJ2-1; the D gene is possibly TRBD1 (6 bases). Germline V CDR1 and CDR2: LGHNA, YNFKEQ. The V end was cut by 8 bases, the J end by 0 bases, with 14 bases between. CDR3 length equals 15 residues.

This clonotype was seen a few times. This chain joins TRBV29-1 and TRBJ2-1; 7 bases fit TRBD2. The CDR3 is 11 amino acids. Per germline, CDR1 SQVTM and CDR2 ANQGSEA. V was clipped by 7 bases and J by 6 bases; unmatched bases: 3. This CDR3 reads CSARLANEQFF. In nucleotides, the CDR3 is TGCAGCGCGCGACTAGCCAATGAGCAGTTCTTC.

The J gene is TRBJ2-7, the V gene TRBV7-9; D might be TRBD1 or TRBD2, each matching 5 bases. CDR3 length equals 17 residues. Germline assignment: CDR1 SEHNR and CDR2 FQNEAQ (reference sequence). The V end was cut by 1 base, the J end by 3 bases, with 19 bases between. CDR3 coding DNA: TGTGCCAGCAGCTTAGGAACTAGGGGACCACTAGACTACGAGCAGTACTTC. Translating gives CASSLGTRGPLDYEQYF.

The chain is built from TRBV6-5 and TRBJ2-4; 11 positions agree with TRBD2. This CDR3 contains 17 residues. Trimming cost V 2 bases and J 0 bases; bases outside gene matches: 3. Germline V lookup: CDR1 MNHEY, CDR2 SVGAGI. CDR3 residues: CASSYPGLAGAKNIQYF. Here the CDR3 DNA reads TGTGCCAGCAGTTACCCCGGACTAGCGGGAGCCAAAAACATTCAGTACTTC.

The chain has TRBV10-3 and TRBJ2-1; 9 bases are a match to TRBD1. This CDR3 is built from 13 residues. Germline assignment: CDR1 ENHRY and CDR2 SYGVKD. The trim removed 4 bases at V and 9 bases at J, leaving 4 bases unmatched. In nucleotides, the CDR3 is TGTGCCATCAGTGGGGAACAGGGGGCTGAGCAGTTCTTC. Translation: CAISGEQGAEQFF.

The rearrangement uses TRBV7-8 and TRBJ1-5, with D perhaps TRBD1 (5 bases). The CDR3 is 14 residues long. Germline V CDR1 and CDR2: SGHVS, FQNEAQ. Trimming took 4 bases from V and 3 from J, leaving 10 bases between them. The CDR3 region has the DNA TGTGCCAGCAGCTCTAGACAGACCAATCAGCCCCAGCATTTT. It specifies CASSSRQTNQPQHF.

The V and J genes are TRBV28 and TRBJ2-7; D not certain. Germline V CDR1 and CDR2: MDHEN, SYDVKM. Trimming stripped 7 bases from V and 0 bases from J, with 16 bases between. The CDR3 contains 15 residues. Here the CDR3 reads CASTWSTSSSYEQYF. The CDR3, as DNA: TGTGCCAGCACTTGGAGTACTTCTAGCTCCTACGAGCAGTACTTC.

The J gene is TRBJ2-7, the V gene TRBV25-1, with TRBD2 identical over 11 bases. V dropped 2 bases and J dropped 5; count of bases not matched to a gene: 5. The germline gives CDR1 MGHDK, CDR2 SYGVNS. The CDR3 has 15 residues. The CDR3 protein is CASSETETSGNEQYF. CDR3 in DNA: TGTGCCAGCAGTGAAACGGAGACTAGCGGGAACGAGCAGTACTTC.

V gene TRBV5-1 combines with J gene TRBJ2-2; 10 positions agree with TRBD1. Germline values: CDR1 SGHRS, CDR2 YFSETQ. J lost 6 bases, V lost 0 bases, and 5 bases had no gene match. The length of the CDR3 is 16 residues. CDR3 amino acids: CASSLEVGQGAGELFF. CDR3 sequence (DNA): TGCGCCAGCAGCTTGGAAGTTGGACAGGGGGCCGGGGAGCTGTTTTTT.

This chain connects TRBV3-1 to TRBJ2-1, with 9 bases aligning to TRBD2. The CDR3 sequence is 16 residues long. From germline, CDR1 is LGHDT and CDR2 YNNKEL (reference sequence). J was trimmed by 8 bases and V by 1 base; bases with no gene match: 9. In DNA form, the CDR3 reads TGTGCCAGCAGCCAAGTCGGGTTAGCGGGAGCTCATGAGCAGTTCTTC. Amino acids: CASSQVGLAGAHEQFF.

This chain uses TRBV6-1 with TRBJ2-3; 8 bases align to TRBD1. The germline V gene has CDR1 MNHNS and CDR2 SASEGT. The trim removed 5 bases at V and 14 bases at J, leaving 27 bases unmatched. The CDR3 spans 18 residues. Here the CDR3 DNA reads TGTGCCAGCAGTCCGCGGACAGGGAAGGTGTCTAGTCACAGATACGCGTATTTT. As protein: CASSPRTGKVSSHRYAYF.

The chain has TRBV6-6 and TRBJ2-7; D not resolved. CDR3 size: 13 residues. CDR1 and CDR2 from the germline V gene are MNHNY and SVGAGI (reference sequence). V was shortened by 5 bases and J by 0 bases, with 8 bases between the two germline ends. The CDR3 loop reads CASSVLSSYEQYF. In nucleotides, the CDR3 is TGTGCCAGCAGTGTCCTAAGCTCCTACGAGCAGTACTTC.

In this sample, this clonotype turned up many times. The chain recombines TRBV7-2 with TRBJ2-3, with 7 positions matching TRBD2. The CDR3 spans 16 residues. V was pared by 1 base and J by 3 bases, with 7 bases of the junction left unmatched. The germline V gene encodes CDR1 SGHTA and CDR2 FQGNSA. CDR3 nucleotides: TGTGCCAGCAGCTTAGGGGGCGGGAGCGGGACAGATACGCAGTATTTT. Protein: CASSLGGGSGTDTQYF.